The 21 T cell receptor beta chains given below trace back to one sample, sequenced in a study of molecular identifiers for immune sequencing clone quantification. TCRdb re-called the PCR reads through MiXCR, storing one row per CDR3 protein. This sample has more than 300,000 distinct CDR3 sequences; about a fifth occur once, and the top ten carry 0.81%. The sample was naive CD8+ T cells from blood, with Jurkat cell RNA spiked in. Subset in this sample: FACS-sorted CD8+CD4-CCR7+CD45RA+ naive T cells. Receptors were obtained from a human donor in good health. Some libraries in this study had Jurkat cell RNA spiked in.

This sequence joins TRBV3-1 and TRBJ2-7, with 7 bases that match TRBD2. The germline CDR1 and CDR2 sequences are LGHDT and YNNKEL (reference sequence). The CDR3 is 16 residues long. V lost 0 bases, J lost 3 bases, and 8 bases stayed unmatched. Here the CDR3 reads CASSQEKGRGNYEQYF. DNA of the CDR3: TGTGCCAGCAGCCAAGAAAAGGGGCGGGGGAACTACGAGCAGTACTTC.

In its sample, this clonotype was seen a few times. CDR3 sequence: CASRLRTSGSTDTQYF. As DNA, the CDR3 is TGTGCCAGCAGACTTCGGACTAGCGGGAGCACAGATACGCAGTATTTT. This rearrangement joins TRBV27 to TRBJ2-3, with 11 bases identical to TRBD2. V shed 6 bases and J 0 bases; nucleotides not matched to a gene: 5. The germline gives CDR1 MNHEY, CDR2 SMNVEV (reference sequence). This CDR3 has 16 amino acids.

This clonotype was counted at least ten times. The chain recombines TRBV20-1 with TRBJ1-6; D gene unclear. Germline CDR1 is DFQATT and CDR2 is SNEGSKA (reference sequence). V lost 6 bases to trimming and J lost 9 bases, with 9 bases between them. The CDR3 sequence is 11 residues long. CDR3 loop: CSAGGGSPLHF. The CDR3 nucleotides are TGCAGTGCGGGCGGTGGTTCACCCCTCCACTTT.

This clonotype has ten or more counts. In DNA form, the CDR3 reads TGTGCCAGCAAACCGGGACAGGGTAAAAATCAGCCCCAGCATTTT. It is translated as CASKPGQGKNQPQHF. The genes are TRBV12-3 or TRBV12-4 and TRBJ1-5; 9 bases match TRBD1. Trimming took 7 bases from V and 4 from J; bases not matched to a gene: 8. The CDR3 sequence is 15 residues long.

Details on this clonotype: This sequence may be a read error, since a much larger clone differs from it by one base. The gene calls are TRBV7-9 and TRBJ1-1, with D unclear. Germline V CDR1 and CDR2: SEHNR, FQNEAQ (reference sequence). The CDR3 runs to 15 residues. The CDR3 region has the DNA TGTGCCAGCGGCTTAGGGCCTGGGGAAGGCACTGAAGCTTTCTTT. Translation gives CASGLGPGEGTEAFF.

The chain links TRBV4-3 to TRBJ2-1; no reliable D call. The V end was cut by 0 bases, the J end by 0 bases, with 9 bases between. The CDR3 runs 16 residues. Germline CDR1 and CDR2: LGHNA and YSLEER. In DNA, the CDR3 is TGCGCCAGCAGCCAAGATTTTGCGACCTCCTACAATGAGCAGTTCTTC. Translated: CASSQDFATSYNEQFF.

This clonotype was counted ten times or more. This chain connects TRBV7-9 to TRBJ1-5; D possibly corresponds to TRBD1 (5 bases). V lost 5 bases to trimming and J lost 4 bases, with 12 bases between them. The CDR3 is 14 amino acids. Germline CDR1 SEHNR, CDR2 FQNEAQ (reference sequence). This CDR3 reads CASSPHGGNQPQHF. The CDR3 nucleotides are TGTGCCAGCAGCCCGCATGGGGGGAATCAGCCCCAGCATTTT.

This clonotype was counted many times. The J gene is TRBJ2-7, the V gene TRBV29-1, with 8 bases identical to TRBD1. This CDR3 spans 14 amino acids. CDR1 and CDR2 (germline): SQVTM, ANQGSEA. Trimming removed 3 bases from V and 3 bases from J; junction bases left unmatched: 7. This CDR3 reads CSVDKQGGGYEQYF. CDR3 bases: TGCAGCGTTGATAAACAGGGGGGAGGCTACGAGCAGTACTTC.

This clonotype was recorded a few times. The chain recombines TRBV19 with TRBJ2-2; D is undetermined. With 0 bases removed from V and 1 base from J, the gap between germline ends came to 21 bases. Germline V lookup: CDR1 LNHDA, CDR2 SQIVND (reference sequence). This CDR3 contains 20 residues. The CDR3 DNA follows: TGTGCCAGTAGTATAGATGGCAGGCAAAGGGTGGTTCGGAACACCGGGGAGCTGTTTTTT. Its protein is CASSIDGRQRVVRNTGELFF.

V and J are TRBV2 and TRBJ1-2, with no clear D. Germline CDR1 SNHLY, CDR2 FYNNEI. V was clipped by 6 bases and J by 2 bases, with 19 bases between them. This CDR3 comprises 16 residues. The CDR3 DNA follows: TGTGCCAGCAGCCCGGAGGCAGGCGTCGACAACTATGGCTACACCTTC. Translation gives CASSPEAGVDNYGYTF.

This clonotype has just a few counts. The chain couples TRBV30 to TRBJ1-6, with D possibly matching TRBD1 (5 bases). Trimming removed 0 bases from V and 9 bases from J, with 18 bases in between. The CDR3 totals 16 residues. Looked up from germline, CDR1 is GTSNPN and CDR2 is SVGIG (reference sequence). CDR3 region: CAWSVAQSGLISPLHF. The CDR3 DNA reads TGTGCCTGGAGTGTCGCTCAGTCGGGACTTATTTCACCCCTCCACTTT.

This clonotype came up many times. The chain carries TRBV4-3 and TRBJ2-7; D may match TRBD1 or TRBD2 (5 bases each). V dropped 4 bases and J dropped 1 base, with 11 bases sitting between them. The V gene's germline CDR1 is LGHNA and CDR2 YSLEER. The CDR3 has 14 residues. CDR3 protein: CASSPGKGSYEQYF. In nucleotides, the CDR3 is TGCGCCAGCAGCCCCGGGAAGGGGTCCTACGAGCAGTACTTC.

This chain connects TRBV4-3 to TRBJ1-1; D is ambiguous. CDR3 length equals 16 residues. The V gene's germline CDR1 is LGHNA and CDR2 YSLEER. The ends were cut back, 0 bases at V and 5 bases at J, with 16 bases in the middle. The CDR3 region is CASSQDGRLALTEAFF. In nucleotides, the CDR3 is TGCGCCAGCAGCCAAGACGGGAGATTGGCCCTGACTGAAGCTTTCTTT.

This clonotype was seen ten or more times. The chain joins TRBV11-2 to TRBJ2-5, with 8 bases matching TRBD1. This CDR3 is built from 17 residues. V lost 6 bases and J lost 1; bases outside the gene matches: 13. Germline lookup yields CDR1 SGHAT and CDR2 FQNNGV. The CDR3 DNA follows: TGTGCCAGCAGTTTCCCCCTGGACAGGGAGCCCCAAGAGACCCAGTACTTC. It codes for CASSFPLDREPQETQYF.

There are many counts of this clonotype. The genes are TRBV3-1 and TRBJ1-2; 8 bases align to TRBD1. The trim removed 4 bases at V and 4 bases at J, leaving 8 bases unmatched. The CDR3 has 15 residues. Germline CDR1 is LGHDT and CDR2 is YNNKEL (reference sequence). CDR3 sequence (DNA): TGTGCCAGCAGCCCTGACTTGGGACAGGCCTATGGCTACACCTTC. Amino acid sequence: CASSPDLGQAYGYTF.

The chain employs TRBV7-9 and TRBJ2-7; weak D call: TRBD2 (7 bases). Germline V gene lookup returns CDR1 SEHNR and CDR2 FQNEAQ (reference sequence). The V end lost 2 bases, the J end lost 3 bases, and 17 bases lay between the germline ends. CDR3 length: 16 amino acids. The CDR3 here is CASSLREGGTVYEQYF. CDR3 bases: TGTGCCAGCAGCTTAAGGGAGGGGGGAACTGTCTACGAGCAGTACTTC.

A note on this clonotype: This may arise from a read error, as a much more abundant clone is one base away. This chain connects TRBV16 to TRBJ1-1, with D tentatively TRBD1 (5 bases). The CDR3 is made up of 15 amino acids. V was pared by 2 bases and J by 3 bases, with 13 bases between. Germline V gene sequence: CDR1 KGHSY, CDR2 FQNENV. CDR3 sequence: CASSQATAGDTEAFF. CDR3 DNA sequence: TGTGCCAGCAGCCAAGCGACAGCCGGGGACACTGAAGCTTTCTTT.

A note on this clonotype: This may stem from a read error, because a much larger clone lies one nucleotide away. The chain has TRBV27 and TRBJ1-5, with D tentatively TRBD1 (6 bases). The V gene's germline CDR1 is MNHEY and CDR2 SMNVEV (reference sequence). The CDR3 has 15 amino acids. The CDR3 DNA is TGTGTCAGCAGTTATGGGGGCGCGGGGAATCAGCCCCAGCATTTT. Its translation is CVSSYGGAGNQPQHF.

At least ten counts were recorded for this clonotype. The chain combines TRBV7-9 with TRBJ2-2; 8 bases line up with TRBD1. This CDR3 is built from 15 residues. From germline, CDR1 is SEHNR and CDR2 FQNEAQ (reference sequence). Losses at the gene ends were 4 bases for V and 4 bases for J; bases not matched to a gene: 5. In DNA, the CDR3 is TGTGCCAGCAGCTCTTACAGGGGGACCACCGGGGAGCTGTTTTTT. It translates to CASSSYRGTTGELFF.

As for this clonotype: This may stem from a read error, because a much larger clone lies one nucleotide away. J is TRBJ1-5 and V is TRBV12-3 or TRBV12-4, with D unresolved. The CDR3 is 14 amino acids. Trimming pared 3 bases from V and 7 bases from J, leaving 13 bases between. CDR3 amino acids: CASSFVVGNQPQHF. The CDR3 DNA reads TGTGCCAGCAGTTTCGTTGTAGGGAACCAGCCCCAGCATTTT.

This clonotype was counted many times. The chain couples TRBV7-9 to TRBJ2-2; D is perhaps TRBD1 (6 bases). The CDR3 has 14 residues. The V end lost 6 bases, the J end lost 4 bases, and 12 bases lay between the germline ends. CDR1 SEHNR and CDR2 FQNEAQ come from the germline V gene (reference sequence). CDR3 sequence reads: CASRRTDFTGELFF. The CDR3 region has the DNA TGTGCCAGCAGACGGACAGATTTCACCGGGGAGCTGTTTTTT.